The rows below give T cell receptor beta chains drawn from one sample of a study of cytomegalovirus exposure and HLA in healthy donors. Clones were read by immunoSEQ multiplex PCR, and TCRdb kept only the in-frame ones, dropping some. The profile covers 150,000 to 200,000 clones, with around 79% appearing a single time and about 2.6% taken by the ten largest. The material sequenced was PBMCs. The receptors shown here come from a woman between 40 and 50 years old in good health and CMV-seropositive. Both conserved end residues are part of each CDR3. The D gene is left open where the match is weak. Not every row has a clone size; where given, it reads once, few, many or a size class.

j_call,d_call,clone_size,v_call,cdr3_aa,cdr3_nt
TRBJ1-2,NA,NA,TRBV4-3,CASSQDAAGGANYGYTF,TGCGCCAGCAGCCAAGATGCGGCGGGCGGAGCTAACTATGGCTACACCTTC
TRBJ1-4,NA,NA,TRBV2,CASSPQVTAGEKLFF,TGTGCCAGCAGTCCACAGGTTACGGCCGGAGAAAAACTGTTTTTT
TRBJ2-7,NA,NA,TRBV7-2,CASSLGPQMQYF,TGTGCCAGCAGCTTAGGGCCGCAGATGCAGTACTTC
TRBJ2-5,TRBD1,NA,TRBV7-2,CASSLAPLDRGIKTQYF,TGTGCCAGCAGCTTAGCCCCGCTGGACAGGGGGATCAAGACCCAGTACTTC
TRBJ2-7,TRBD1,few,TRBV6-5,CASSTGTGGPYEQYF,TGTGCCAGCAGCACCGGGACAGGGGGACCCTACGAGCAGTACTTC
TRBJ2-1,TRBD1,NA,TRBV5-1,CASSAAPTGEEQFF,TGCGCCAGCAGCGCCGCACCGACAGGGGAGGAGCAGTTCTTC
TRBJ2-1,NA,NA,TRBV11-2,CASSPTGEQFF,TGTGCCAGCAGCCCAACGGGTGAGCAGTTCTTC
TRBJ1-2,NA,NA,TRBV28,CASTGKQNYGYTF,TGTGCCAGCACGGGGAAACAGAACTATGGCTACACCTTC
TRBJ1-2,NA,few,TRBV5-4,CASSFRGSGGYTF,TGTGCCAGCAGCTTTCGAGGGAGTGGAGGCTACACCTTC
TRBJ2-7,NA,NA,TRBV6-5,CASSYGARGEQYF,TGTGCCAGCAGTTACGGCGCCCGAGGCGAGCAGTACTTC
TRBJ2-5,TRBD2,NA,TRBV29-1,CSVVRRGGPQETQYF,TGCAGCGTTGTTAGGCGGGGGGGACCCCAAGAGACCCAGTACTTC
TRBJ2-3,NA,NA,TRBV7-6,CASSLGTRDTDTQYF,TGTGCCAGCAGCTTGGGGACACGAGACACAGATACGCAGTATTTT
TRBJ2-3,NA,NA,TRBV19,CASSMTRRTDTQYF,TGTGCCAGTAGTATGACTAGACGCACAGATACGCAGTATTTT
TRBJ2-2,NA,once,TRBV7-9,CASSFSVGELFF,TGTGCCAGCAGCTTTTCGGTCGGGGAGCTGTTTTTT
TRBJ1-6,NA,NA,TRBV2,CASTQGWDSPLHF,TGTGCCAGCACCCAGGGGTGGGATTCACCCCTCCACTTT
TRBJ2-3,TRBD2,NA,TRBV4-3,CASSQGAGGHTDTQYF,TGCGCCAGCAGCCAAGGCGCGGGAGGGCACACAGATACGCAGTATTTT
TRBJ1-1,NA,NA,TRBV11-2,CASSLLAQGLSEAFF,TGTGCCAGCAGCTTATTGGCCCAGGGATTATCTGAAGCTTTCTTT
TRBJ2-3,TRBD2,NA,TRBV10-1,CASSGLAGAQGTQYF,TGCGCCAGCTCGGGACTAGCGGGGGCGCAAGGTACGCAGTATTTT
TRBJ1-5,TRBD1,once,TRBV28,CASSSRTGSNQPQHF,TGTGCCAGCAGTTCCAGGACAGGTAGCAATCAGCCCCAGCATTTT
TRBJ1-3,NA,once,TRBV27,CASSLKGASGNTIYF,TGTGCCAGCAGTTTAAAGGGAGCCTCTGGAAACACCATATATTTT
TRBJ1-1,TRBD1,few,TRBV30,CAWRAGGWNTEAFF,TGTGCCTGGAGAGCAGGGGGTTGGAACACTGAAGCTTTCTTT
TRBJ1-6,NA,NA,TRBV5-6,CASSLEGQHNSPLHF,TGTGCCAGCAGCTTGGAGGGACAACATAATTCACCCCTCCACTTT
TRBJ2-2,NA,once,TRBV7-9,CASSLVHDFIEGNTGELFF,TGTGCCAGCAGCTTAGTACACGACTTTATAGAGGGGAACACCGGGGAGCTGTTTTTT
TRBJ2-3,NA,NA,TRBV5-4,CASSLKALARKETDTQYF,TGTGCCAGCAGCTTGAAGGCCCTAGCCCGTAAGGAAACAGATACGCAGTATTTT
TRBJ2-7,TRBD1,NA,TRBV7-9,CASSRQGGYEQYF,TGTGCCAGCAGCCGACAGGGCGGATACGAGCAGTACTTC
TRBJ2-5,NA,NA,TRBV2,CASSTRPGETQYF,TGTGCCAGCAGCACCCGACCGGGAGAGACCCAGTACTTC
TRBJ1-2,NA,NA,TRBV19,CASSAPGGGPHYGYTF,TGTGCCAGTAGTGCACCTGGGGGGGGGCCTCACTATGGCTACACCTTC
TRBJ2-3,NA,NA,TRBV10-3,CAISISGMLTDTQYF,TGTGCCATCAGCATTTCAGGGATGTTAACAGATACGCAGTATTTT
TRBJ1-5,TRBD1,NA,TRBV10-3,CAISTGTGIQPQHF,TGTGCCATCAGTACCGGGACAGGGATTCAGCCCCAGCATTTT
TRBJ2-5,TRBD2,NA,TRBV28,CASSSAGTTQETQYF,TGTGCCAGCAGCTCCGCCGGGACTACACAAGAGACCCAGTACTTC
TRBJ1-2,TRBD1,NA,TRBV28,CASSPQGDYGYTF,TGTGCCAGCAGTCCACAGGGGGACTATGGCTACACCTTC
TRBJ1-2,NA,NA,TRBV19,CASTEGGAGYTF,TGTGCCAGTACCGAGGGGGGGGCCGGCTACACCTTC
TRBJ1-1,TRBD1,NA,TRBV29-1,CSASTGGATAFF,TGCAGCGCTTCGACAGGGGGCGCAACAGCTTTCTTT
TRBJ2-2,TRBD2,NA,TRBV30,CAWRRASGNTGELFF,TGTGCCTGGAGGAGGGCTAGCGGGAACACCGGGGAGCTGTTTTTT
TRBJ1-1,TRBD1,NA,TRBV27,CASSRGQGNTEAFF,TGTGCCAGCAGCCGGGGACAGGGAAACACTGAAGCTTTCTTT
TRBJ2-7,NA,once,TRBV18,CASSQAGPSYEQYF,TGTGCCAGCTCACAGGCAGGGCCATCCTACGAGCAGTACTTC
TRBJ1-2,NA,NA,TRBV5-1,CASSSGEGAYGYTF,TGCGCCAGCAGCTCCGGTGAAGGAGCCTATGGCTACACCTTC
TRBJ2-5,NA,NA,TRBV25-1,CASSESEIGETQYF,TGTGCCAGCAGTGAATCGGAGATCGGGGAGACCCAGTACTTC
TRBJ1-1,TRBD1,NA,TRBV7-2,CASSGTGANTEAFF,TGTGCCAGCAGCGGGACAGGGGCGAACACTGAAGCTTTCTTT
TRBJ1-4,NA,few,TRBV11-2,CASSLNARKEEKLFF,TGTGCCAGCAGCTTAAATGCGAGGAAGGAAGAAAAACTGTTTTTT
TRBJ2-7,TRBD2,once,TRBV5-1,CASSLGGAGGLGEQYF,TGCGCCAGCAGCTTGGGGGGAGCGGGAGGGCTAGGCGAGCAGTACTTC
TRBJ2-4,NA,few,TRBV7-9,CASSPTSDYLSKNIQYF,TGTGCCAGCAGCCCGACCTCGGACTACCTGTCCAAAAACATTCAGTACTTC
TRBJ2-5,NA,NA,TRBV4-1,CASSQLQGETQYF,TGCGCCAGCAGCCAATTACAGGGAGAGACCCAGTACTTC
TRBJ2-4,TRBD2,few,TRBV5-6,CASKTGTSGEIRGQYF,TGTGCCAGCAAGACCGGGACTAGCGGGGAAATTCGGGGTCAGTACTTC
TRBJ2-2,NA,NA,TRBV27,CASSRTINTGKLFF,TGTGCCAGCAGTCGGACTATAAACACCGGGAAGCTGTTTTTT
TRBJ1-2,NA,NA,TRBV1,CTSSQVPRQPNYGYTF,TGCACCAGCAGCCAAGTCCCCCGACAGCCTAACTATGGCTACACCTTC
TRBJ1-2,NA,NA,TRBV30,CAWSEALEPNYGYTF,TGTGCCTGGAGCGAGGCCCTCGAGCCTAACTATGGCTACACCTTC
TRBJ1-2,NA,NA,TRBV6-6,CASTPTGGNYGYTF,TGTGCCAGCACCCCCACGGGAGGAAACTATGGCTACACCTTC
TRBJ2-7,NA,few,TRBV28,CASSFEENYEQYF,TGTGCCAGCAGTTTTGAGGAGAACTACGAGCAGTACTTC
TRBJ2-1,TRBD1,few,TRBV7-9,CASGRGSSYNEQFF,TGTGCCAGCGGCAGGGGGAGCTCCTACAATGAGCAGTTCTTC
TRBJ1-5,TRBD1,NA,TRBV28,CASRADRGGSQPQHF,TGTGCCAGCAGAGCGGACAGGGGCGGTAGTCAGCCCCAGCATTTT
TRBJ2-5,NA,NA,TRBV7-9,CASSLTSSVMETQYF,TGTGCCAGCAGCTTGACTTCTAGCGTAATGGAGACCCAGTACTTC
TRBJ1-2,TRBD1,NA,TRBV6-6,CASSIFERAGGGYTF,TGTGCCAGCAGCATATTCGAGAGGGCAGGGGGTGGCTACACCTTC